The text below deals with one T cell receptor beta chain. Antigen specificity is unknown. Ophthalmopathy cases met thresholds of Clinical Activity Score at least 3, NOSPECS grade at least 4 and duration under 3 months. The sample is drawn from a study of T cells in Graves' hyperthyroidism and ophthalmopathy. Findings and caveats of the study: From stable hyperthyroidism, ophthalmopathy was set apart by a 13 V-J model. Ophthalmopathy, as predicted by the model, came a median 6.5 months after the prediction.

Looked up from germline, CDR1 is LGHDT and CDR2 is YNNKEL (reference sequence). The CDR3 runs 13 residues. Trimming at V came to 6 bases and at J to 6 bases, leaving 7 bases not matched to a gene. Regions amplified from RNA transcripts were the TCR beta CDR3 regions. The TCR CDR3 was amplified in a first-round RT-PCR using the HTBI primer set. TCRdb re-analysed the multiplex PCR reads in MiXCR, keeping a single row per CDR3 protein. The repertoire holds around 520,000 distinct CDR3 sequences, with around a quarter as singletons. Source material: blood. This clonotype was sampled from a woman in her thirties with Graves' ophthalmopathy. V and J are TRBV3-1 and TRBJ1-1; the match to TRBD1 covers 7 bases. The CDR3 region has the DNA TGTGCCAGCAGTCGGGACAGCGGCCCTGAAGCTTTCTTT. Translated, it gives CASSRDSGPEAFF.